This T cell receptor (beta chain) comes out of a study of cytomegalovirus exposure and HLA in healthy donors. Findings and caveats of the study: A later analysis by the authors found several of the most significant clusters apparently linked to common viral pathogens.

J gave up 6 bases and V 0 bases, and 8 bases lay outside the gene matches. Germline CDR1 reads LGHNA; CDR2 reads YNFKEQ. This CDR3 has 15 residues. With 60 Vbeta and 13 Jbeta primers, the PCR was carried out. The protocol was immunoSEQ multiplex PCR, while the TCRdb copy is restricted to in-frame clones and leaves out a portion. The data hold some 150,000 clones, with roughly 76% observed a single time. Concerning this clone: Antigen: not known.

The chain recombines TRBV4-2 with TRBJ2-7, with 7 bases fitting TRBD2. The origin of this receptor is a female donor in good health and CMV-seronegative. Sequencing was carried out using PBMCs. This CDR3 reads CASSQEGGLGSEQYF. As DNA, the CDR3 is TGTGCCAGCAGCCAAGAAGGCGGACTAGGAAGCGAGCAGTACTTC.